This TCR beta chain is drawn from a study of T cells in Graves' hyperthyroidism and ophthalmopathy. This clonotype was recorded a few times. Germline V gene lookup returns CDR1 MNHNY and CDR2 SVGAGI (reference sequence). V was clipped by 0 bases and J by 8 bases, with 16 bases between them. The CDR3 loop spans 15 amino acids. RNA transcripts served as the template for amplifying TCR beta CDR3 regions. First-round RT-PCR targeting the TCR CDR3 was performed with the HTBI primer set. Each CDR3 protein gets one entry after TCRdb re-called the multiplex PCR reads with MiXCR. The top ten clones hold approximately 48% of a sample with under 550,000 distinct CDR3 sequences, 20% of them seen once.

The material sequenced was blood. The sequence derives from a man in his forties with Graves' ophthalmopathy. V usage is TRBV6-6 and J usage is TRBJ1-2, with D tentatively TRBD1 (6 bases). Written as DNA, the CDR3 is TGTGCCAGCAGTTACTCCCCCAGGGGTGGATTCGGCTACACCTTC. This sequence encodes CASSYSPRGGFGYTF.